This T cell receptor beta chain was documented in a study of identifying expanded T cells in peripheral blood. The study, taken as a whole, reports: Variance in clone template counts between approximately two-week samples significantly increased with total template count across all healthy donors.

This table comes from immunoSEQ multiplex PCR, and its TCRdb copy is limited to in-frame clones, with some not included. The sample holds some 78,000 clones; around 89% are singletons and the top ten take around 19%. No infections or other immune events were documented during collection. Points on this clone: The target antigen is unknown.

The CDR3 has 14 residues. V dropped 6 bases and J dropped 4 bases, with 13 bases sitting between them. Per the germline V gene, CDR1 is WSHSY and CDR2 is SAAADI. Sequencing was done on a sample of blood. The clonotype originates from a person aged 18 to 70 in good health. V gene TRBV10-2 combines with J gene TRBJ1-5, with a possible D match to TRBD1 (5 bases). CDR3 sequence (DNA): TGCGCCAGCAGCGGGACGGCTGGGAATCAGCCCCAGCATTTT. Amino acids: CASSGTAGNQPQHF.